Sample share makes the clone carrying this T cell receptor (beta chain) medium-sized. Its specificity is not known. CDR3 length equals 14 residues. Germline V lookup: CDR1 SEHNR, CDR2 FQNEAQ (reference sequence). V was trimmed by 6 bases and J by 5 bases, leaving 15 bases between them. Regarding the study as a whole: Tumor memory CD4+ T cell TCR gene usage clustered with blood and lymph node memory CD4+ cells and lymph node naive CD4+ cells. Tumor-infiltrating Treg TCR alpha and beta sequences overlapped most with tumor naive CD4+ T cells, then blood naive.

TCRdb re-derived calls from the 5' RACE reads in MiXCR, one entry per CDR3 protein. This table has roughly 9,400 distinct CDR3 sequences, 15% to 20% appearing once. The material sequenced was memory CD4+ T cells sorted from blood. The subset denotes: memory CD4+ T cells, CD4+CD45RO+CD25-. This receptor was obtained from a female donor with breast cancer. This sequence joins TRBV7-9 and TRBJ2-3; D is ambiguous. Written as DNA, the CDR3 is TGTGCCAGCAGACCGCTAGAGGTGGGAGATACGCAGTATTTT. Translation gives CASRPLEVGDTQYF.